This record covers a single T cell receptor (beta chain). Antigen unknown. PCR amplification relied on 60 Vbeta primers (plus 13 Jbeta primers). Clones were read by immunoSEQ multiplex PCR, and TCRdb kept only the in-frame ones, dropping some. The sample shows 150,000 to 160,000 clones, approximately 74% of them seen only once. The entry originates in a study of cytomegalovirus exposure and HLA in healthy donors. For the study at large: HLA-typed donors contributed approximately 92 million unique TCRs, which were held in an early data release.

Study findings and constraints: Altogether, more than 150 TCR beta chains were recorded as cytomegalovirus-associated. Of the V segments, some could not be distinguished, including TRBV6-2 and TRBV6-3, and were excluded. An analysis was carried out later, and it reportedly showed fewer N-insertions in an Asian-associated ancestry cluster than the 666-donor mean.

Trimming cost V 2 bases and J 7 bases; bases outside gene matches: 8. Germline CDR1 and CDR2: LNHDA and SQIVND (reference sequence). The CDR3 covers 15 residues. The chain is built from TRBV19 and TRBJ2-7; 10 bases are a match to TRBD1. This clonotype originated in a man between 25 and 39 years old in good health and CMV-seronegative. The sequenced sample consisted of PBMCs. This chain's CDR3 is CASSITGTGVCEQYF. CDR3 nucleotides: TGTGCCAGTAGTATAACCGGGACAGGGGTCTGTGAGCAGTACTTC.